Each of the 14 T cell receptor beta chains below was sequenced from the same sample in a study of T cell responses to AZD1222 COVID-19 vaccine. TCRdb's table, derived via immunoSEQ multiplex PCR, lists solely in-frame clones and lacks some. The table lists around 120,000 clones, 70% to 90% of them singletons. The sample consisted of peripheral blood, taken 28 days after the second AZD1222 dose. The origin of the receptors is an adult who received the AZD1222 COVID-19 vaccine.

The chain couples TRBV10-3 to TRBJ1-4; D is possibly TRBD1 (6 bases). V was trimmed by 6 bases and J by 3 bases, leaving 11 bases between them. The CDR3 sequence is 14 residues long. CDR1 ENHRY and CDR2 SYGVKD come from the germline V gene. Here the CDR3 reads CAISRDKSNEKLFF. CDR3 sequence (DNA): TGTGCCATCAGCCGGGACAAATCTAATGAAAAACTGTTTTTT.

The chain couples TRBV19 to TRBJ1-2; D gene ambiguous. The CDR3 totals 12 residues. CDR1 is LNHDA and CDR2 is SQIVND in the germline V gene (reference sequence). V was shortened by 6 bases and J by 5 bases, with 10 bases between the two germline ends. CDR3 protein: CASRSVGYGYTF. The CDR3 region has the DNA TGTGCCAGTAGATCGGTCGGTTATGGCTACACCTTC. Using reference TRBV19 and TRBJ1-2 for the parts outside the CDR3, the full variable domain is DGGITQSPKYLFRKEGQNVTLSCEQNLNHDAMYWYRQDPGQGLRLIYYSQIVNDFQKGDIAEGYSVSREKKESFPLTVTSAQKNPTAFYLCASRSVGYGYTFGSGTRLTVV.

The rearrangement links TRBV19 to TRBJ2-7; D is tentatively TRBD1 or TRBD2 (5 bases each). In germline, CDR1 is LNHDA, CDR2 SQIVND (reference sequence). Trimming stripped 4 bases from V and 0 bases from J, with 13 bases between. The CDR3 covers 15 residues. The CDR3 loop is CASSSRDASSYEQYF. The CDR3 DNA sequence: TGTGCCAGTAGTAGCCGGGACGCGAGCTCCTACGAGCAGTACTTC. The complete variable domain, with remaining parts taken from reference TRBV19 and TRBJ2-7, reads DGGITQSPKYLFRKEGQNVTLSCEQNLNHDAMYWYRQDPGQGLRLIYYSQIVNDFQKGDIAEGYSVSREKKESFPLTVTSAQKNPTAFYLCASSSRDASSYEQYFGPGTRLTVT.

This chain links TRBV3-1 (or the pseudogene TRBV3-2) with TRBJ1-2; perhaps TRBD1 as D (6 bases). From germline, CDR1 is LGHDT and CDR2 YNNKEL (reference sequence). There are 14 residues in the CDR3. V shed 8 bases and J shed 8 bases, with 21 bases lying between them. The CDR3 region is CASSSGTPKVGYTF. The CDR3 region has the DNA TGTGCCAGCTCCTCCGGGACACCCAAGGTCGGCTACACCTTC.

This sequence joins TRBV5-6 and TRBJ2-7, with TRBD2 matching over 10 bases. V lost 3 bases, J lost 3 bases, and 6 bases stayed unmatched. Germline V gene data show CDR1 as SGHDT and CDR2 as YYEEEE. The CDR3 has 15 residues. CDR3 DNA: TGTGCCAGCAGCTCCGGGGCTAGCGGGGGCTACGAGCAGTACTTC. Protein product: CASSSGASGGYEQYF. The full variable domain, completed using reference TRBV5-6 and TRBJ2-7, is DAGVTQSPTHLIKTRGQQVTLRCSPKSGHDTVSWYQQALGQGPQFIFQYYEEEERQRGNFPDRFSGHQFPNYSSELNVNALLLGDSALYLCASSSGASGGYEQYFGPGTRLTVT.

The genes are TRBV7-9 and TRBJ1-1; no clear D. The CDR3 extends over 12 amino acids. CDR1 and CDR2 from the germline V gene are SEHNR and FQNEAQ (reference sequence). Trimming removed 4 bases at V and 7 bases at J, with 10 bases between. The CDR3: CASSYGSYEAFF. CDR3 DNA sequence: TGTGCCAGCAGCTACGGTTCATATGAAGCTTTCTTT.

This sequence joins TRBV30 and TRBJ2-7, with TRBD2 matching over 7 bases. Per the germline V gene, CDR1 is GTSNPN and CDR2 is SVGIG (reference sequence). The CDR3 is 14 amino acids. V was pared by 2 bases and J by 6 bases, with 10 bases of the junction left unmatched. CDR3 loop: CAWSPSGKLIEQYF. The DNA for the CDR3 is TGTGCCTGGAGTCCTAGCGGCAAATTGATCGAGCAGTACTTC. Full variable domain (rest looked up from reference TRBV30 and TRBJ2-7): SQTIHQWPATLVQPVGSPLSLECTVEGTSNPNLYWYRQAAGRGLQLLFYSVGIGQISSEVPQNLSASRPQDRQFILSSKKLLLSDSGFYLCAWSPSGKLIEQYFGPGTRLTVT.

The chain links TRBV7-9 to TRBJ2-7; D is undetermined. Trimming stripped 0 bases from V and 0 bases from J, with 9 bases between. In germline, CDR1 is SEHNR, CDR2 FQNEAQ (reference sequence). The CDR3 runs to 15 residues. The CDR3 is CASSLAGRPSYEQYF. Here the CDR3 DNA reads TGTGCCAGCAGCTTAGCTGGACGGCCCTCCTACGAGCAGTACTTC.

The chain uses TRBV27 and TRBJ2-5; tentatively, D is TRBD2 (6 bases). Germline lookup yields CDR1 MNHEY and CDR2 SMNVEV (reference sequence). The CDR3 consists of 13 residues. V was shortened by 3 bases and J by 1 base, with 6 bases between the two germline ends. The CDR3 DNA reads TGTGCCAGCAGTTTTAGCGGCCAAGAGACCCAGTACTTC. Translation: CASSFSGQETQYF.

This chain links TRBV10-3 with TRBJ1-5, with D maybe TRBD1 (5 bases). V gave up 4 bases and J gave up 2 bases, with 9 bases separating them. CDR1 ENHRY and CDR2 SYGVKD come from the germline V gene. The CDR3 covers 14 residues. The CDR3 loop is CAISAGKGNQPQHF. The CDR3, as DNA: TGTGCCATCAGTGCAGGGAAGGGCAATCAGCCCCAGCATTTT.

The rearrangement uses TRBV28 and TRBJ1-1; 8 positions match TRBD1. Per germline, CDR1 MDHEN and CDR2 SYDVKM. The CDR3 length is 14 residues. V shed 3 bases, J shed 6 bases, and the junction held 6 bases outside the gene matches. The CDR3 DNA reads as TGTGCCAGCAGTTTCGACAGGGGTAGCCCTGAAGCTTTCTTT. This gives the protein CASSFDRGSPEAFF. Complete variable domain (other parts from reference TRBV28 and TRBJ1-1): DVKVTQSSRYLVKRTGEKVFLECVQDMDHENMFWYRQDPGLGLRLIYFSYDVKMKEKGDIPEGYSVSREKKERFSLILESASTNQTSMYLCASSFDRGSPEAFFGQGTRLTVV.

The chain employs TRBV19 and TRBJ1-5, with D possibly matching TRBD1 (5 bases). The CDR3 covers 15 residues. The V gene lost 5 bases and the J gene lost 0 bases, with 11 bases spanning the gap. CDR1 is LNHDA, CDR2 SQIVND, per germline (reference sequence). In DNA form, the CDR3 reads TGTGCCAGTAGTGGAGGGGACGTTAGCAATCAGCCCCAGCATTTT. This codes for CASSGGDVSNQPQHF. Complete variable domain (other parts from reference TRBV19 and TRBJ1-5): DGGITQSPKYLFRKEGQNVTLSCEQNLNHDAMYWYRQDPGQGLRLIYYSQIVNDFQKGDIAEGYSVSREKKESFPLTVTSAQKNPTAFYLCASSGGDVSNQPQHFGDGTRLSIL.

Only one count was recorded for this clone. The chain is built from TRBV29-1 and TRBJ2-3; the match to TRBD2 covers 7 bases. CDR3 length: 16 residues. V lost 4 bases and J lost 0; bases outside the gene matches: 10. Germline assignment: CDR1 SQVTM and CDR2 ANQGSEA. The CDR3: CSVGMLLAISTDTQYF. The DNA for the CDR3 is TGCAGCGTTGGGATGCTACTAGCGATTAGCACAGATACGCAGTATTTT.

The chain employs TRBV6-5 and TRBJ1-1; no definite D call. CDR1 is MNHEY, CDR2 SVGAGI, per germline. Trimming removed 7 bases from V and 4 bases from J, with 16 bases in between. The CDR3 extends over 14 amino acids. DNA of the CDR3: TGTGCCAGCACTCTGGACCGAAGAGGCACTGAAGCTTTCTTT. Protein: CASTLDRRGTEAFF.